Given below is one TCR beta chain in context. The clone's antigen remains unknown. Within one base of it there is no much larger clone, and no base qualities were kept. The healthy controls were volunteers from a blood bank in Maryland, USA. For the unsorted PBMC libraries, 2 million PBMCs were stored in RNAlater at -80 degrees C until RNA extraction and were used to generate the libraries. Peripheral blood underwent Ficoll-Hypaque density gradient centrifugation to isolate PBMCs, which were then cryopreserved in liquid nitrogen. The data belong to a study of neurological immune-mediated disorders (dated 2019 in TCRdb). The study in broad terms: Using UMI-based sequencing, the study compared peripheral blood TCR-beta repertoires from patients with HTLV-I-associated myelopathy (HAM/TSP), patients with multiple sclerosis, and healthy controls. The cohort was made up of approximately 65 subjects, consisting of some 15 HAM/TSP patients, approximately 35 multiple sclerosis patients and roughly 20 healthy controls. Alongside PBMC samples, the set of 80 to 130 TCR-beta libraries contained longitudinal samples, technical triplicates, and paired CD4+ and CD8+ T-cell subsets that had been sorted. Findings and caveats that apply to the study as a whole: The highest TCR clonal expansion was observed in HAM/TSP patients, whereas the lowest was observed in MS patients, even when compared with healthy controls. Across subjects, expanded clones never shared an identical CDR3 amino acid sequence, which suggests that the TCR-beta repertoires in every group were private.

cDNA was synthesized by template-switch 5'RACE using a primer with a 10-nucleotide random unique molecular identifier that tagged each TCR transcript. Every sequencing run yielded over 180 million TCR-beta sequences covering 15-18 subjects. Total RNA was extracted with the RNeasy kit. Using the KAPA Real-time Library Amplification kit, TCR-beta VDJ regions were amplified with primers for the TCR constant region and the 5'RACE anchor. A first PCR added sample indexes and Illumina adaptors, after which a second PCR increased the library yield. The roughly 650 bp TCR product was size-selected on a 2% E-gel SizeSelection system after Ampure bead purification. Before pooling, libraries had their quality checked on a Bioanalyzer, their concentration measured with Qubit, and their quantity determined with the Kapa Library Quantification kit. An Illumina HiSeq 2500 sequenced the libraries paired-end 2 x 150 bp. To increase sequence diversity, about 23-30% phiX was spiked into each library pool. Regarding the original processing steps: Quality-filtered reads were processed with the UMI-based MiGEC pipeline, and over 75% of raw TCR sequences were removed by the MiGEC pipeline during error correction. IMGT germline references were used for alignment of VDJ genes, and clonotypes were defined by a unique CDR3 amino acid sequence together with V-J genes. Clonal expansion, Shannon diversity, and CDR3 relatedness (CalcPairwiseDistances, ClusterSamples) were evaluated with VDJtools, and phylogenetic trees were built with CLCbio workbench. Using coefficient-of-variation modelling across technical triplicates, the study counted a clone as expanded if it had at least 8 unique UMIs. TCRdb reran the public reads through fastp at Q25 and MiXCR, keeping productive beta chains. Rows are unified per CDR3 protein, each entry keeping the most common DNA and genes. TCRdb's processing, not the study's, gives the V and J calls here. A total of around 25,000 distinct CDR3 sequences appear in this sample, over 20% of them only once. Of the sample, roughly 17% is held by the ten largest clones.

The sequence came from a woman aged 55-69 years in good health. Sequencing used PBMCs.

The CDR3 loop reads CASSLDTVDYGYTF. The base sequence is TGTGCCAGCAGCCTGGACACCGTAGACTATGGCTACACCTTC. This sequence uses TRBV9 and TRBJ1-2; TRBD1 is possibly the D segment (5 matching bases). V was cut back by 4 bases and J by 3 bases, leaving a gap of 13 bases between them. The CDR3 starts with the cysteine, ends with the phenylalanine, and has 14 residues. Only the CDR3 portion is preserved as DNA: 42 bases, with reading frame beginning at the first base. The germline V gene encodes CDR1 SGDLS and CDR2 YYNGEE.